The 31 T cell receptor beta chains reported below all come from one sample, sequenced in a study of cytomegalovirus exposure and HLA in healthy donors. The PCR made use of 60 Vbeta and 13 Jbeta primers. TCRdb keeps only in-frame clones here, not all; method: immunoSEQ multiplex PCR. The sample shows about 93,000 clones, around 78% of them seen only once. The sample was PBMCs. All receptors come from a man aged 25-40 years in good health and CMV-seronegative.

This clone was found a few times. CDR3 loop: CASSTEHYGYTF. The CDR3 region has the DNA TGTGCCAGTTCGACGGAGCACTATGGCTACACCTTC. This chain uses TRBV6-1 with TRBJ1-2; D ambiguous. V lost 9 bases, J lost 3 bases, and 11 bases lay in between. From germline, CDR1 is MNHNS and CDR2 SASEGT. The CDR3 has 12 amino acids.

The chain combines TRBV4-1 with TRBJ2-1; a weak D match, TRBD1 (5 bases). CDR3 length: 18 amino acids. V lost 0 bases to trimming and J lost 4 bases, with 19 bases between them. Germline loops: CDR1 MGHRA, CDR2 YSYEKL. In nucleotides, the CDR3 is TGCGCCAGCAGCCAAGAGGGAACAGGCGGTTTCGGTTACAATGAGCAGTTCTTC. It encodes CASSQEGTGGFGYNEQFF.

This chain uses TRBV2 with TRBJ2-2, with D tentatively TRBD1 (6 bases). The CDR3 covers 13 residues. Germline lookup yields CDR1 SNHLY and CDR2 FYNNEI. The germline V and J ends were trimmed by 8 bases and 7 bases, with 14 bases remaining between them. For the CDR3, the DNA is TGTGCCAGCCGATCAACAGGGAACGGGGAGCTGTTTTTT. Translation: CASRSTGNGELFF.

This clone was observed a single time. The V gene is TRBV21-1, the J gene TRBJ2-7; the tabulated D call, TRBD2, remains unverified against the DNA. TRBV21-1 is tagged as a pseudogene. CDR3 length: 19 amino acids. In DNA, the CDR3 is TGTGCCAGCAGCTCTTCGAGGGGGACTAGCAGGCCGACGGTCTACGAGCAGTACTTC. It specifies CASSSSRGTSRPTVYEQYF.

The V and J genes are TRBV7-6 and TRBJ2-1; D is perhaps TRBD2 (5 bases). The germline V gene has CDR1 SGHVS and CDR2 FNYEAQ. Trimming removed 4 bases at V and 7 bases at J, with 11 bases between. CDR3 length equals 13 residues. The CDR3, as DNA: TGTGCCAGCAGCTCTGCTTCGGGGAATGAGCAGTTCTTC. Residues: CASSSASGNEQFF.

This clone was observed a few times. The rearrangement uses TRBV6-6 and TRBJ1-3, with 8 bases that match TRBD1. Germline V gene data show CDR1 as MNHNY and CDR2 as SVGAGI (reference sequence). The CDR3 totals 13 residues. Unmatched junction bases numbered 5, after V lost 6 bases and J lost 7 bases. DNA for the CDR3: TGTGCCAGCAGAATAGGACAGGGCAACACCATATATTTT. Protein product: CASRIGQGNTIYF.

This clone has only one observation. The genes are TRBV19 and TRBJ2-1, with TRBD1 matching 7 bases. V lost 3 bases, J lost 4 bases, and 6 bases stayed unmatched. Germline V lookup: CDR1 LNHDA, CDR2 SQIVND (reference sequence). This CDR3 spans 15 amino acids. The CDR3 bases are TGTGCCAGTAGTATCCGGGACAGTCATTACAATGAGCAGTTCTTC. Protein product: CASSIRDSHYNEQFF.

This chain joins TRBV9 and TRBJ2-7; a weak D match, TRBD1 (6 bases). CDR3 size: 13 residues. V lost 0 bases, J lost 6 bases, and 10 bases lay in between. The germline V gene encodes CDR1 SGDLS and CDR2 YYNGEE. CDR3 protein: CASSVATGLEQYF. In nucleotides, the CDR3 is TGTGCCAGCAGCGTAGCTACAGGGCTCGAGCAGTACTTC.

Notes on this clone: At one of its ends the junction is not consistent with the germline gene, which may arise from a read error. The V and J genes are TRBV6-1 and TRBJ2-2, with D unclear. CDR1 and CDR2 from the germline V gene are MNHNS and SASEGT. CDR3 length: 13 amino acids. The CDR3 DNA is TGTGCCGGCAGTGAAATTTACAACGGGGAGCTGTTTTTT. Residues: CAGSEIYNGELFF.

The chain links TRBV5-1 to TRBJ1-1; no clear D gene. Germline lookup yields CDR1 SGHRS and CDR2 YFSETQ. CDR3 length: 13 amino acids. Trimming took 7 bases from V and 7 from J, leaving 17 bases between them. This chain's CDR3 is CASSREPDVEAFF. In DNA, the CDR3 is TGCGCCAGCTCAAGGGAGCCAGACGTTGAAGCTTTCTTT.

This clone appeared a few times. The chain links TRBV6-1 to TRBJ2-7, with 7 bases that match TRBD1. Trimming at V came to 6 bases and at J to 5 bases, leaving 13 bases not matched to a gene. CDR1 and CDR2 from the germline V gene are MNHNS and SASEGT. The CDR3 consists of 15 residues. The CDR3 nucleotides are TGTGCCAGCAGAACTATATGGACAGGTCCCCACGAGCAGTACGTC. It is translated as CASRTIWTGPHEQYV.

This chain links TRBV6-4 with TRBJ2-7, with 7 bases matching TRBD2. Germline V gives CDR1 MRHNA, CDR2 SNTAGT. The trim removed 7 bases at V and 6 bases at J, leaving 12 bases unmatched. This CDR3 has 14 residues. CDR3 in DNA: TGTGCCAGCAACCTCTCCGGGAGGCTCGGCGAGCAGTACGTC. Its protein product is CASNLSGRLGEQYV.

The chain couples TRBV2 to TRBJ1-5; no definite D call. The V gene lost 0 bases and the J gene lost 3 bases, with 9 bases spanning the gap. The CDR3 totals 15 residues. Germline assignment: CDR1 SNHLY and CDR2 FYNNEI. This CDR3 reads CASSEARGPNQPQHF. The CDR3 region has the DNA TGTGCCAGCAGTGAAGCTCGAGGCCCCAATCAGCCCCAGCATTTT.

The CDR3 here is CASNPAGQGNQPQHF. CDR3 in DNA: TGTGCCAGCAACCCGGCTGGACAGGGCAATCAGCCCCAGCATTTT. The chain links TRBV6-6 to TRBJ1-5, with 7 bases matching TRBD1. This CDR3 has 15 residues. Germline CDR1 is MNHNY and CDR2 is SVGAGI (reference sequence). Losses at the gene ends were 7 bases for V and 2 bases for J; bases not matched to a gene: 8.

The CDR3 here is CASSLFQQNYNSPLHF. DNA for the CDR3: TGCGCCAGCAGCCTGTTCCAACAAAACTATAATTCACCCCTCCACTTT. This rearrangement joins TRBV4-3 to TRBJ1-6; no definite D call. Germline CDR1 is LGHNA and CDR2 is YSLEER. V lost 4 bases to trimming and J lost 3 bases, with 13 bases between them. The length of the CDR3 is 16 residues.

This chain uses TRBV19 with TRBJ1-1; 8 positions match TRBD1. After removal of 6 bases from V and 0 bases from J, the junction contained 6 bases not matched to a gene. The CDR3 length is 15 residues. Germline CDR1 LNHDA, CDR2 SQIVND (reference sequence). This CDR3 reads CASSRTGLMNTEAFF. The CDR3 DNA is TGTGCCAGTAGCCGGACAGGGCTCATGAACACTGAAGCTTTCTTT.

The chain recombines TRBV6-1 with TRBJ2-7; D gene uncertain. Germline CDR1 and CDR2: MNHNS and SASEGT. V was trimmed by 2 bases and J by 0 bases, leaving 5 bases between them. CDR3 length equals 13 residues. The CDR3 DNA sequence: TGTGCCAGCAGTGAATGGGCCTCCTACGAGCAGTACGTC. It translates to CASSEWASYEQYV.

This clone was found once. The chain has TRBV7-9 and TRBJ1-1, with TRBD1 as a possible D gene (6 bases). This CDR3 contains 15 residues. Germline CDR1 is SEHNR and CDR2 is FQNEAQ (reference sequence). Trimming took off 1 base at V and 5 bases at J, with 14 bases between the two ends. CDR3 loop: CASSLDRAGATEAFF. CDR3 in DNA: TGTGCCAGCAGCTTAGATAGGGCGGGGGCAACTGAAGCTTTCTTT.

This chain connects TRBV9 to TRBJ2-3, with 9 bases that match TRBD2. CDR1 is SGDLS, CDR2 YYNGEE, per germline. The CDR3 extends over 16 amino acids. J was trimmed by 0 bases and V by 4 bases; bases with no gene match: 6. CDR3 region: CASSPRLAASTDTQYF. The CDR3 DNA is TGTGCCAGCAGCCCACGACTAGCGGCTAGCACAGATACGCAGTATTTT.

The chain employs TRBV7-2 and TRBJ1-5; no clear D. Germline CDR1 SGHTA, CDR2 FQGNSA. V was trimmed by 0 bases and J by 9 bases, leaving 6 bases between them. CDR3 length: 12 residues. The CDR3: CASSLASGPQHF. The CDR3 nucleotides read TGTGCCAGCAGCTTAGCTTCAGGGCCCCAGCATTTT. Full variable domain (remainder filled in from reference TRBV7-2 and TRBJ1-5): GAGVSQSPSNKVTEKGKDVELRCDPISGHTALYWYRQSLGQGLEFLIYFQGNSAPDKSGLPSDRFSAERTGGSVSTLTIQRTQQEDSAVYLCASSLASGPQHFGDGTRLSIL.

The chain has TRBV7-2 and TRBJ1-1; D is uncertain. CDR3 length: 15 residues. Per the germline V gene, CDR1 is SGHTA and CDR2 is FQGNSA. Trimming shortened V by 4 bases and J by 1 base, and 13 bases separated the two germline ends. CDR3 DNA sequence: TGTGCCAGCAGCTATCTCCTCACGGGGAACACTGAAGCTTTCTTT. This encodes CASSYLLTGNTEAFF.

J is TRBJ1-2 and V is TRBV15, with D unclear. Deletions cut 0 bases from V and 8 bases from J, with 16 bases between. The CDR3 sequence is 15 residues long. CDR1 is LNHNV, CDR2 YYDKDF, per germline (reference sequence). CDR3 residues: CATSRDLRPFEGYTF. CDR3 sequence (DNA): TGTGCCACCAGCAGAGATCTGCGGCCTTTTGAGGGCTACACCTTC.

This clone was seen a handful of times. The chain has TRBV5-6 and TRBJ1-2; D not resolved. V was trimmed by 0 bases and J by 4 bases, leaving 10 bases between them. Germline V CDR1 and CDR2: SGHDT, YYEEEE. There are 14 residues in the CDR3. CDR3 sequence: CASSLGVLGYGYTF. The CDR3 nucleotides are TGTGCCAGCAGCTTGGGCGTTCTCGGCTATGGCTACACCTTC.

This rearrangement joins TRBV19 to TRBJ1-5; D ambiguous. CDR1 is LNHDA, CDR2 SQIVND, per germline (reference sequence). V was cut by 3 bases and J by 2 bases, with 14 bases left in between. The CDR3 runs to 16 residues. The CDR3 is CASSMPATGGNQPQHF. Written as DNA, the CDR3 is TGTGCCAGTAGTATGCCCGCGACGGGAGGCAATCAGCCCCAGCATTTT.

The chain combines TRBV7-3 with TRBJ1-2, with TRBD1 as a possible D gene (6 bases). Germline-derived CDR1 and CDR2 are SGHTA and FQGTGA. Trimming took 6 bases from V and 2 from J, leaving 10 bases between them. CDR3 length: 13 residues. Here the CDR3 reads CASSSTGNYGYTF. The CDR3 coding sequence is TGTGCCAGCAGTTCTACAGGGAACTATGGCTACACCTTC.

The chain has TRBV6-1 and TRBJ1-5, with 11 positions matching TRBD1. CDR1 MNHNS and CDR2 SASEGT come from the germline V gene. Unmatched junction bases numbered 6, after V lost 2 bases and J lost 0 bases. This CDR3 is built from 18 residues. Here the CDR3 reads CASSERTGGLYSNQPQHF. The DNA of the CDR3 is TGTGCCAGCAGTGAACGGACAGGGGGCTTGTATAGCAATCAGCCCCAGCATTTT.

This chain links TRBV2 with TRBJ1-4; D not resolved. With 2 bases removed from V and 1 base from J, the gap between germline ends came to 8 bases. The CDR3 is made up of 15 amino acids. CDR1 is SNHLY and CDR2 is FYNNEI in the germline V gene. The CDR3 nucleotides are TGTGCCAGCAGTGAACAGGTTGGAACTAATGAAAAACTGTTTTTT. It encodes CASSEQVGTNEKLFF.

The J gene is TRBJ1-4, the V gene TRBV4-1; 9 nucleotides match TRBD1. There are 17 residues in the CDR3. CDR1 is MGHRA, CDR2 YSYEKL, per germline. With 2 bases clipped from V and 8 bases from J, the junction kept 12 bases outside the gene matches. The CDR3 DNA is TGCGCCAGCAGCCAACGCCGACCGGGACAGGGTACGGAAAAACTGTTTTTT. Its protein is CASSQRRPGQGTEKLFF.

The chain uses TRBV7-2 and TRBJ1-5; 7 nucleotides line up with TRBD1. Germline assignment: CDR1 SGHTA and CDR2 FQGNSA. After removal of 0 bases from V and 0 bases from J, the junction contained 5 bases not matched to a gene. CDR3 length: 17 amino acids. For the CDR3, the DNA is TGTGCCAGCAGCTTAGCGCGGACAGGTTATAGCAATCAGCCCCAGCATTTT. Translating gives CASSLARTGYSNQPQHF.

This chain connects TRBV5-8 to TRBJ2-7; TRBD1 agrees at 8 bases. Germline CDR1 reads SGHTS; CDR2 reads YDEGEE. CDR3 size: 16 residues. The ends lost 0 bases at V and 0 bases at J; junction bases unmatched: 5. CDR3 in DNA: TGTGCCAGCAGCTTGGTGACAGGGGCGAGCTCCTACGAGCAGTACGTC. Protein product: CASSLVTGASSYEQYV.

The V gene is TRBV5-1, the J gene TRBJ1-5; TRBD1 matches 7 bases. This CDR3 has 16 residues. Germline CDR1 is SGHRS and CDR2 is YFSETQ. Losses at the gene ends were 0 bases for V and 2 bases for J; bases not matched to a gene: 5. This CDR3 reads CASSLGDRAGNQPQHF. CDR3 nucleotides: TGCGCCAGCAGCTTGGGCGACAGGGCTGGCAATCAGCCCCAGCATTTT.